Following are 26 T cell receptor beta chains from one sample sequenced in a study of OX40 agonist ivuxolimab in advanced cancers. TCRdb keeps only in-frame clones here, not all; method: immunoSEQ multiplex PCR. The sample yields 40,000 to 50,000 clones, around four fifths seen once. Here the sequenced sample was CD4+ or CD8+ T cells sorted from blood, taken in a trial of the OX40 agonist ivuxolimab. These receptors came from an adult with an advanced solid tumor such as melanoma, head and neck, liver or kidney cancer.

This clone occurred once. This chain links TRBV5-4 with TRBJ2-7; 13 bases fit TRBD2. CDR1 and CDR2 from the germline V gene are SGHNT and YYREEE (reference sequence). This CDR3 has 15 residues. With 4 bases clipped from V and 3 bases from J, the junction kept 4 bases outside the gene matches. CDR3 bases: TGTGCCAGCAGCCGGACTAGCGGGAGAATCTACGAGCAGTACTTC. Encoded protein: CASSRTSGRIYEQYF. The whole variable domain, remainder taken from reference TRBV5-4 and TRBJ2-7, is ETGVTQSPTHLIKTRGQQVTLRCSSQSGHNTVSWYQQALGQGPQFIFQYYREEENGRGNFPPRFSGLQFPNYSSELNVNALELDDSALYLCASSRTSGRIYEQYFGPGTRLTVT.

This chain connects TRBV4-1 to TRBJ2-7; D gene uncertain. The CDR3 length is 16 residues. The V and J ends lost 3 bases and 2 bases respectively, with 17 bases between them. Germline V gives CDR1 MGHRA, CDR2 YSYEKL. This chain's CDR3 is CASSHPLGNLPYEQYF. The CDR3 DNA sequence: TGCGCCAGCAGCCACCCCCTGGGCAACCTCCCCTACGAGCAGTACTTC.

This clone was seen a few times. The V and J genes are TRBV7-2 and TRBJ2-7; D might be TRBD1 (5 bases). This CDR3 comprises 15 residues. Trimming stripped 2 bases from V and 1 base from J, with 12 bases between. Germline V gene data show CDR1 as SGHTA and CDR2 as FQGNSA. The CDR3 spells CASSLKGSDSYEQYF. The CDR3 DNA sequence: TGTGCCAGCAGCTTAAAGGGGTCTGATTCCTACGAGCAGTACTTC.

The chain employs TRBV20-1 and TRBJ1-1; the D is unclear. Trimming pared 0 bases from V and 4 bases from J, leaving 3 bases between. The CDR3 runs 11 residues. Germline CDR1 and CDR2: DFQATT and SNEGSKA (reference sequence). The CDR3 DNA reads as TGCAGTGCTAGAGAGAGCACTGAAGCTTTCTTT. This codes for CSARESTEAFF.

This chain connects TRBV19 to TRBJ2-3, with a tentative D call TRBD1 (5 bases). CDR3 length: 16 residues. The germline V gene encodes CDR1 LNHDA and CDR2 SQIVND (reference sequence). The V and J ends lost 6 bases and 0 bases respectively, with 16 bases between them. The DNA for the CDR3 is TGTGCCAGTAGAAGCAGGGTGCCCACTAGCACAGATACGCAGTATTTT. It specifies CASRSRVPTSTDTQYF.

This chain links TRBV18 with TRBJ2-3, with TRBD1 matching 9 bases. The V gene's germline CDR1 is KGHSH and CDR2 LQKENI. This CDR3 spans 17 amino acids. Trimming at V came to 3 bases and at J to 1 base, leaving 8 bases not matched to a gene. CDR3 sequence: CASSPYSQGAGTDTQYF. The CDR3 DNA sequence: TGTGCCAGCTCACCTTACTCACAGGGGGCGGGCACAGATACGCAGTATTTT.

V usage is TRBV19 and J usage is TRBJ2-1; TRBD2 agrees at 9 bases. Per germline, CDR1 LNHDA and CDR2 SQIVND (reference sequence). The CDR3 is made up of 14 amino acids. V trimming: 1 base; J trimming: 6 bases; junction bases outside the gene matches: 1. The CDR3 is CASSIGREGNEQFF. As DNA, the CDR3 is TGTGCCAGTAGTATAGGGCGGGAGGGCAATGAGCAGTTCTTC.

This clone occurred once. V gene TRBV4-2 combines with J gene TRBJ1-5; the D is unclear. The germline V and J ends were trimmed by 0 bases and 2 bases, with 8 bases remaining between them. Germline CDR1 reads LGHNA; CDR2 reads YNFKEQ. The length of the CDR3 is 15 residues. The CDR3 loop reads CASSQDPGGNQPQHF. The CDR3 DNA follows: TGTGCCAGCAGCCAAGATCCTGGGGGCAATCAGCCCCAGCATTTT.

There are a few counts of this clone. The chain is built from TRBV9 and TRBJ2-1; 7 bases agree with TRBD2. The CDR3 is made up of 16 amino acids. CDR1 SGDLS and CDR2 YYNGEE come from the germline V gene. The V and J ends lost 3 bases and 2 bases, in that order; junction bases with no gene match: 8. Here the CDR3 DNA reads TGTGCCAGCAGCGCGACAGTGGGGACTACCTACAATGAGCAGTTCTTC. This codes for CASSATVGTTYNEQFF.

Worth noting for this clone: One end of the junction does not line up with germline, which may come from a read error. This chain joins TRBV2 and TRBJ1-3; 7 positions match TRBD1. Germline CDR1 and CDR2: SNHLY and FYNNEI. CDR3 length equals 15 residues. The CDR3 DNA sequence: TGTGCCAGCAGGGAAGGGGGCCGTGGTGGAAACACCATATATTTT. This codes for CASREGGRGGNTIYF.

This clone was recorded only once. J is TRBJ1-3 and V is TRBV27; the match to TRBD1 covers 9 bases. J lost 7 bases, V lost 6 bases, and 4 bases had no gene match. Germline assignment: CDR1 MNHEY and CDR2 SMNVEV (reference sequence). This CDR3 is 13 amino acids long. In DNA, the CDR3 is TGTGCCAGCAGCATCGGGACAGGGAACACCATATATTTT. Amino acids: CASSIGTGNTIYF.

The chain combines TRBV28 with TRBJ2-6; D unresolved. The CDR3 has 16 residues. Germline V lookup: CDR1 MDHEN, CDR2 SYDVKM. With 6 bases removed from V and 0 bases from J, the gap between germline ends came to 12 bases. CDR3 loop: CASSRPRTSGANVLTF. The CDR3 DNA reads as TGTGCCAGCAGCCGCCCGAGGACCTCTGGGGCCAACGTCCTGACTTTC.

In nucleotides, the CDR3 is TGTGCCAGCTCACGACTAGCGGGAGTAGGTCACAATGAGCAGTTCTTC. This sequence encodes CASSRLAGVGHNEQFF. J is TRBJ2-1 and V is TRBV18, with 12 bases fitting TRBD2. The CDR3 contains 16 residues. From germline, CDR1 is KGHSH and CDR2 LQKENI. V lost 4 bases to trimming and J lost 5 bases; unmatched junction nucleotides: 6.

Only a few counts were recorded for this clone. The gene calls are TRBV10-2 and TRBJ2-3; 7 bases map to TRBD1. This CDR3 is 15 amino acids long. The J segment lost 1 base and the V segment lost 5 bases, leaving 6 bases of the junction unmatched. Germline V gene lookup returns CDR1 WSHSY and CDR2 SAAADI. CDR3 protein: CASSTQGVGTDTQYF. CDR3 sequence (DNA): TGCGCCAGCAGTACGCAGGGGGTGGGCACAGATACGCAGTATTTT.

The chain joins TRBV10-1 to TRBJ2-5; D not resolved. The J call is doubtful: the DNA matches TRBJ2-7 better. This CDR3 contains 12 residues. In germline, CDR1 is WNHNN, CDR2 SYGVQD (reference sequence). CDR3 nucleotides: TGCGCCAGCAGTGATGACACCTACGAGCAGTACTTC. As protein: CASSDDTYEQYF.

The chain is built from TRBV15 and TRBJ1-1; no clear D gene. With 3 bases removed from V and 6 bases from J, the gap between germline ends came to 11 bases. The germline gives CDR1 LNHNV, CDR2 YYDKDF (reference sequence). The CDR3 has 13 amino acids. Here the CDR3 DNA reads TGTGCCACCAGCAGGGAGGGTTCGGCTGAAGCTTTCTTT. Residues: CATSREGSAEAFF.

The CDR3 nucleotides read TGTGCCAGCAGCCGGGGAGGGAGCACAGATACGCAGTATTTT. Its translation is CASSRGGSTDTQYF. This chain joins TRBV7-2 and TRBJ2-3; 7 bases fit TRBD2. V was clipped by 5 bases and J by 0 bases; unmatched bases: 2. The germline V gene encodes CDR1 SGHTA and CDR2 FQGNSA. The CDR3 loop spans 14 amino acids.

The CDR3 bases are TGTGCCAGCAGTGAATCTAATAGCAATCAGCCCCAGCATTTT. Protein product: CASSESNSNQPQHF. The J gene is TRBJ1-5, the V gene TRBV6-5; D uncertain. CDR1 and CDR2 from the germline V gene are MNHEY and SVGAGI. The CDR3 length is 14 residues. Between the trimmed V and J ends, which lost 5 bases and 0 bases, there was a span of 8 bases.

This sequence joins TRBV4-3 and TRBJ2-7, with D possibly being TRBD2 (5 bases). CDR1 is LGHNA, CDR2 YSLEER, per germline. CDR3 length: 16 amino acids. V lost 2 bases to trimming and J lost 0 bases, with 14 bases between them. The CDR3 loop reads CASSQTSGFSSYEQYF. DNA of the CDR3: TGCGCCAGCAGCCAAACCAGCGGATTCAGCTCCTACGAGCAGTACTTC.

The sample holds one count of this clone. V gene TRBV10-3 combines with J gene TRBJ2-1, with 8 bases aligning to TRBD1. Germline V gives CDR1 ENHRY, CDR2 SYGVKD. The CDR3 sequence is 13 residues long. Trimming took 4 bases from V and 9 from J; bases not matched to a gene: 5. CDR3 sequence reads: CAISAGQGGEQFF. The DNA for the CDR3 is TGTGCCATCAGTGCCGGACAGGGCGGTGAGCAGTTCTTC.

This clone has just a few counts. This CDR3 reads CASSVRGQNTGELFF. In nucleotides, the CDR3 is TGTGCCAGCAGCGTCCGAGGACAGAACACCGGGGAGCTGTTTTTT. The rearrangement links TRBV9 to TRBJ2-2; D possibly corresponds to TRBD1 (5 bases). CDR1 SGDLS and CDR2 YYNGEE come from the germline V gene. The CDR3 runs to 15 residues. The V gene lost 2 bases and the J gene lost 1 base, with 9 bases spanning the gap.

This clone is deemed medium-sized (0.01 to 0.1%). CDR3 nucleotides: TGTGCCTGGAGTAAGAGGGATAATCAGCCCCAGCATTTT. Translating gives CAWSKRDNQPQHF. The chain couples TRBV30 to TRBJ1-5; D unresolved. The CDR3 extends over 13 amino acids. V lost 2 bases and J 4 bases, leaving 9 bases between the germline ends. Germline V lookup: CDR1 GTSNPN, CDR2 SVGIG (reference sequence).

This rearrangement joins TRBV29-1 to TRBJ2-1; no firm D call. Trimming pared 3 bases from V and 4 bases from J, leaving 16 bases between. CDR3 size: 15 residues. CDR1 and CDR2 (germline): SQVTM, ANQGSEA. As DNA, the CDR3 is TGCAGCGTTGACGTCCTCCCCACTCCATACAATGAGCAGTTCTTC. It translates to CSVDVLPTPYNEQFF.

The chain employs TRBV5-4 and TRBJ2-1, with 7 bases that match TRBD2. The CDR3 is made up of 16 amino acids. The germline V gene has CDR1 SGHNT and CDR2 YYREEE (reference sequence). V shed 4 bases, J shed 9 bases, and the junction held 16 bases outside the gene matches. The CDR3 protein is CASSPPGAGVGGEQFF. The CDR3 DNA reads as TGTGCCAGCAGCCCCCCCGGGGCGGGGGTCGGGGGTGAGCAGTTCTTC.

Regarding this clone: This same CDR3 is encoded by further DNA sequences in the sample. The chain uses TRBV4-1 and TRBJ1-3; no clear D. The CDR3 loop spans 15 amino acids. V lost 5 bases to trimming and J lost 2 bases, with 13 bases between them. From germline, CDR1 is MGHRA and CDR2 YSYEKL. The CDR3 here is CASSSEVRAGNTIYF. CDR3 DNA sequence: TGCGCCAGCAGCTCCGAGGTTAGGGCTGGAAACACCATATATTTT.

The CDR3 loop is CASSGGSGEQYF. CDR3 coding DNA: TGTGCCAGCAGTGGGGGGTCGGGTGAGCAGTACTTC. This sequence joins TRBV25-1 and TRBJ2-7, with D perhaps TRBD1 or TRBD2 (5 bases each). CDR3 length equals 12 residues. Trimming stripped 4 bases from V and 7 bases from J, with 11 bases between. The germline CDR1 and CDR2 sequences are MGHDK and SYGVNS.